This TCR beta chain was sequenced during a study of beta chain features in type 1 diabetes. Findings and limits, study-wide: Moderately but significantly shorter TCRB CDR3s were found in Type 1 diabetes patients in all four CD4+ subsets. Within patients, naive, central memory and Treg TCRB repertoires seemed more similar than within healthy donors.

What was sequenced were expressed TCRB transcripts, since all of the isolated RNA had been reverse transcribed. Generated by immunoSEQ multiplex PCR, the TCRdb table keeps only in-frame clones and is missing some. The sample records around 710,000 clones, roughly an eighth being singletons. Points on this clone: Its antigen remains unidentified.

Germline values: CDR1 SQVTM, CDR2 ANQGSEA. The CDR3 spans 12 residues. V lost 4 bases and J lost 6, with 12 bases in between. The sample was naive CD4+ T cells from blood. The TCR sequence derives from a man younger than 40 with type 1 diabetes. The chain joins TRBV29-1 to TRBJ1-2; D not certain. CDR3 loop: CSVGGQQDGYTF. The CDR3 nucleotides read TGCAGCGTTGGTGGGCAGCAGGATGGCTACACCTTC. Looking up the rest from reference TRBV29-1 and TRBJ1-2 gives the full variable domain: SAVISQKPSRDICQRGTSLTIQCQVDSQVTMMFWYRQQPGQSLTLIATANQGSEATYESGFVIDKFPISRPNLTFSTLTVSNMSPEDSSIYLCSVGGQQDGYTFGSGTRLTVV.